This paragraph reports one T cell receptor beta chain. Its recognized antigen is unknown. No base quality information exists; no much larger clone differs at one position. At one collaborating source in Seattle, patients were enrolled during active infection and were followed longitudinally through the course of disease. Each collaborating institution followed its own protocols to collect whole blood in K2EDTA tubes. For TCRbeta analysis, collaborator samples were shipped as frozen whole blood, as isolated PBMCs, or as DNA extracted from either sample type. Reading from cysteine to phenylalanine, the CDR3 counts 12 amino acids. Just CDR3 DNA is preserved here, 36 bases in frame from base 1. Cut back by 5 bases and 2 bases, the V and J ends lie 5 bases apart. Via the germline V gene (reference sequence), CDR1 is LNHDA and CDR2 SQIVND. TCRbeta CDR3 regions were amplified from genomic DNA using the immunoSEQ Assay, a bias-controlled multiplex PCR. Processing in the source paper ran as follows. Nucleated cell counts per sample were estimated from amplification of reference gene primers within the assay. To quantify the absolute abundance of each unique TCRbeta CDR3 rearrangement, sequence reads were collapsed and filtered. For each sample, productive Simpson clonality was calculated as the square root of Simpson's diversity index across productive rearrangements. Not all clones reach the TCRdb copy of this immuneACCESS table, which keeps in-frame sequences only. Checked studies attribute under half of the gap to unresolved V genes and leave the rest unexplained. V and J calls and clone size come straight from that table; D and trimming were deduced from the DNA. Recorded for this sample are 150,000 to 200,000 clones; 75% to 90% of them occurred a single time. 7.6% of the sample comes from the top ten.

The data belong to a study of blood T cell repertoires in COVID-19 (dated by TCRdb to the early 2020s). A note on the overall study: Samples covering the acute and convalescent phases of COVID-19 were provided by collaborators in the United States, Italy and Spain. The material from the prospective study consisted of cDNA or gDNA derived from T cells, B-cell-depleted T cells, or PBMCs. Deeply sampled blood TCRbeta repertoires from subjects exposed to, actively infected with, or recovered from COVID-19 were included in the dataset. The repertoires were made available in a free public database intended to serve as a resource for research on the immune response to SARS-CoV-2. The samples were drawn from two sources: the first 160 participants of the ongoing ImmuneRACE study, and 1,200 or so subjects contributed by 6 global collaborators. A de-identified subject ID, COVID-19 status, age in years and sex were almost always included in the sample metadata. Where HLA class I and class II types were available, the types were taken from metadata supplied by the sample provider, not from assay-based typing. The research as a whole found: How much clinical and demographic metadata was included differed by source and by participant, and the metadata was provided uncurated.

The clonotype comes from a woman aged 70-85 years with COVID-19, enrolled during active disease. The sequence links TRBV19 to TRBJ2-3; confidence is insufficient to name the D gene. The source material was peripheral blood. The sequence in DNA is TGTGCCAGTAGTTTCAACACAGATACGCAGTATTTT. Its translation is CASSFNTDTQYF.